One and the same sample provided the 14 T cell receptor beta chains below, sequenced in a study of blood T cell repertoires in COVID-19 (TCRdb year 2020). Libraries were built with the immunoSEQ multiplex PCR assay. As stored in TCRdb, this immuneACCESS dataset retains in-frame rearrangements with V and J assigned. A fraction of the clones does not appear; measured against another copy, unresolved V genes explain less than half of the discrepancy, and the remainder lacks a known reason. The sample table holds approximately 38,000 clones, of which approximately 92% were seen once. Less than 6% of the sample belongs to the ten largest clones. What was sequenced was peripheral blood. Receptor source: a woman over 75 with acute or convalescent COVID-19.

The chain joins TRBV4-1 to TRBJ2-3; D not certain. V was shortened by 1 base and J by 2 bases, with 19 bases between the two germline ends. The CDR3 loop spans 18 amino acids. Germline V gives CDR1 MGHRA, CDR2 YSYEKL. The CDR3, as DNA: TGCGCCAGCAGCCAAGGCCCGACTCGCCAACCGGACACAGATACGCAGTATTTT. Its protein is CASSQGPTRQPDTDTQYF.

This chain joins TRBV6-5 and TRBJ1-5, with D perhaps TRBD1 (6 bases). The CDR3 totals 13 residues. Trimming took off 7 bases at V and 5 bases at J, with 12 bases between the two ends. From germline, CDR1 is MNHEY and CDR2 SVGAGI. CDR3 sequence (DNA): TGTGCCAGCAAACAGGGCGTCTATCAGCCCCAGCATTTT. Translating gives CASKQGVYQPQHF.

The V call is TRBV5-8, the J call TRBJ1-2; TRBD1 aligns across 7 bases. CDR3 length: 15 amino acids. Germline assignment: CDR1 SGHTS and CDR2 YDEGEE. J gave up 7 bases and V 1 base, and 10 bases lay outside the gene matches. CDR3 in amino acids: CASSLLLGQIRGYTF. The DNA for the CDR3 is TGTGCCAGCAGCTTGCTTCTGGGACAGATTCGTGGCTACACCTTC.

There are a few counts of this clone. The genes are TRBV4-1 and TRBJ1-5, with unresolved D. The CDR3 runs to 12 residues. Germline V gene sequence: CDR1 MGHRA, CDR2 YSYEKL. Trimming left V 5 bases short and J 4 bases short, with 6 bases between. The CDR3: CASSWENQPQHF. CDR3 in DNA: TGCGCCAGCAGCTGGGAGAATCAGCCCCAGCATTTT.

The chain links TRBV19 to TRBJ2-3; a possible D gene is TRBD2 (5 bases). Trimming left V 0 bases short and J 0 bases short, with 16 bases between. Germline V gene data show CDR1 as LNHDA and CDR2 as SQIVND (reference sequence). The length of the CDR3 is 18 residues. The DNA for the CDR3 is TGTGCCAGTAGTATAGACGCCTTCCGCAGGACTAGCACAGATACGCAGTATTTT. Translating it yields CASSIDAFRRTSTDTQYF.

This clone was seen just once. The J gene is TRBJ2-3, the V gene TRBV2; 10 positions agree with TRBD2. The CDR3 consists of 15 residues. Losses at the gene ends were 5 bases for V and 7 bases for J; bases not matched to a gene: 9. Germline V CDR1 and CDR2: SNHLY, FYNNEI. CDR3 residues: CASSFSGGRGNTQYF. For the CDR3, the DNA is TGTGCCAGCAGTTTTAGCGGGGGGCGGGGAAATACGCAGTATTTT. The whole variable domain, remainder taken from reference TRBV2 and TRBJ2-3, is EPEVTQTPSHQVTQMGQEVILRCVPISNHLYFYWYRQILGQKVEFLVSFYNNEISEKSEIFDDQFSVERPDGSNFTLKIRSTKLEDSAMYFCASSFSGGRGNTQYFGPGTRLTVL.

The chain recombines TRBV18 with TRBJ2-7; 7 bases are a match to TRBD1. V lost 3 bases to trimming and J lost 5 bases; unmatched junction nucleotides: 4. The CDR3 runs to 13 residues. Germline V gene data show CDR1 as KGHSH and CDR2 as LQKENI. The CDR3 reads CASSPRDRNEQYF. DNA of the CDR3: TGTGCCAGCTCACCCCGGGACAGAAACGAGCAGTACTTC.

This rearrangement joins TRBV2 to TRBJ1-3; no reliable D call. This CDR3 region has 12 residues. Germline V gene lookup returns CDR1 SNHLY and CDR2 FYNNEI. Between the trimmed V and J ends, which lost 5 bases and 0 bases, there was a span of 2 bases. The CDR3 reads CASSYSGNTIYF. CDR3 DNA: TGTGCCAGCAGTTACTCTGGAAACACCATATATTTT.

V and J are TRBV30 and TRBJ2-1; TRBD2 matches at 8 bases. V gave up 2 bases and J gave up 8 bases; unmatched junction bases: 8. From germline, CDR1 is GTSNPN and CDR2 SVGIG (reference sequence). The CDR3 runs to 14 residues. CDR3: CAWSPGNGGDEQFF. The CDR3 DNA reads as TGTGCCTGGAGTCCTGGGAACGGGGGGGATGAGCAGTTCTTC.

This CDR3 is CAVSRGMNTEAFF. For the CDR3, the DNA is TGTGCCGTCTCTCGGGGAATGAACACTGAAGCTTTCTTT. The gene calls are TRBV30 and TRBJ1-1; D not certain. This CDR3 has 13 residues. Per the germline V gene, CDR1 is GTSNPN and CDR2 is SVGIG (reference sequence). V lost 8 bases to trimming and J lost 0 bases, with 13 bases between them.

This clone was detected only once. The chain has TRBV13 and TRBJ2-1; D may be TRBD2 (7 bases). The germline V and J ends were trimmed by 5 bases and 5 bases, with 16 bases remaining between them. Germline V gene lookup returns CDR1 PRHDT and CDR2 FYEKMQ (reference sequence). The CDR3 length is 15 residues. CDR3 loop: CASSPSPGGHNEQFF. CDR3 DNA: TGTGCCAGCAGCCCCAGCCCGGGGGGCCACAATGAGCAGTTCTTC.

This chain joins TRBV5-1 and TRBJ2-5; TRBD1 matches at 7 bases. CDR3 length: 14 residues. Germline V gene sequence: CDR1 SGHRS, CDR2 YFSETQ. The V segment lost 4 bases and the J segment 4 bases; nucleotides outside the gene matches: 7. For the CDR3, the DNA is TGCGCCAGCAGCGCCGGGACAGTAGGAGAGACCCAGTACTTC. Amino acids: CASSAGTVGETQYF.

The rearrangement joins TRBV4-2 to TRBJ1-5; possibly TRBD1 for D (6 bases). Germline loops: CDR1 LGHNA, CDR2 YNFKEQ. V gave up 2 bases and J gave up 4 bases, with 9 bases separating them. This CDR3 comprises 14 residues. The CDR3 is CASSQPGDNQPQHF. CDR3 nucleotide sequence: TGTGCCAGCAGCCAACCAGGGGATAATCAGCCCCAGCATTTT.

The CDR3 sequence: CASSLPGQGGQPQHF. Here the CDR3 DNA reads TGTGCCAGTAGTCTACCAGGACAGGGCGGCCAGCCCCAGCATTTT. The rearrangement joins TRBV19 to TRBJ1-5; the match to TRBD1 covers 8 bases. Germline-derived CDR1 and CDR2 are LNHDA and SQIVND (reference sequence). The V segment lost 5 bases and the J segment 7 bases; nucleotides outside the gene matches: 10. There are 15 residues in the CDR3.